Presented here are 21 T cell receptor beta chains from one specimen sequenced in a study of human T cells and chemical hapten exposure (dated by TCRdb to the early 2020s). Total RNA was extracted from unfractionated whole blood that had been collected in Tempus Blood RNA tubes. During library preparation, unique molecular identifiers were attached to individual cDNA molecules so that TCRs could be counted quantitatively and reproducibly. TCRdb reran the public reads through fastp at Q25 and MiXCR, keeping productive beta chains. All rows with the same CDR3 protein become a single entry with the most common DNA and genes. In all, the sample holds about 120,000 distinct CDR3 sequences, and around 9% of those were seen once. 1.4% of the sample comes from the top ten. Sequenced material: whole blood. Source of these receptors: a human donor in good health. Some clones in this sample may be carry-over from other donors' samples. Donor details come from another sample of the same person, matched by shared clones.

The V and J genes are TRBV12-3 or TRBV12-4 and TRBJ2-7; 11 bases are a match to TRBD1. J was trimmed by 7 bases and V by 5 bases; bases with no gene match: 7. This CDR3 is built from 14 residues. CDR3 nucleotides: TGTGCCAGCAGTGCCCGGGACAGGGGGAAAGAGCAGTACTTC. Protein: CASSARDRGKEQYF.

This clonotype came up many times. V gene TRBV20-1 combines with J gene TRBJ1-6; TRBD1 agrees at 8 bases. CDR3 length: 13 residues. Looked up from germline, CDR1 is DFQATT and CDR2 is SNEGSKA (reference sequence). The CDR3 coding sequence is TGCAACCAACCCCGGGACAGGAATTCACCCCTCCACTTT. Translated: CNQPRDRNSPLHF.

This clonotype was seen a handful of times. The rearrangement links TRBV12-3 or TRBV12-4 to TRBJ2-5; D gene unclear. With 2 bases removed from V and 8 bases from J, the gap between germline ends came to 15 bases. The CDR3 spans 14 residues. In DNA form, the CDR3 reads TGTGCCAGCAGTTTAAGGGCTACCTACCGAACCCAGTACTTC. Amino acids: CASSLRATYRTQYF.

This chain joins TRBV7-2 and TRBJ2-7; D gene uncertain. CDR3 length: 12 residues. Per the germline V gene, CDR1 is SGHTA and CDR2 is FQGNSA. Trimming pared 5 bases from V and 6 bases from J, leaving 11 bases between. The CDR3 coding sequence is TGTGCCAGCAGCCCCCCGGGCCTCGAGCAGTACTTC. Amino acids: CASSPPGLEQYF.

The table lists this clonotype with a count of one. A much larger clone is a single base away; this may be a read error. The chain recombines TRBV6-1 with TRBJ1-1; D unclear. This CDR3 has 16 amino acids. Germline loops: CDR1 MNHNS, CDR2 SASEGT. CDR3 DNA: TGTGCCGGCAGTGGATTGAGGCCCCCCCGAGACACTGAAGCTTTCTTT. Translating gives CAGSGLRPPRDTEAFF.

The table lists this clonotype with a few counts. The chain joins TRBV2 to TRBJ1-3; D remains unclear. V dropped 2 bases and J dropped 4 bases, with 3 bases sitting between them. The CDR3 covers 12 residues. Germline V gene lookup returns CDR1 SNHLY and CDR2 FYNNEI. DNA of the CDR3: TGTGCCAGCAGTGAAACCGGAAACACCATATATTTT. This encodes CASSETGNTIYF.

The chain joins TRBV12-3 or TRBV12-4 to TRBJ1-5, with TRBD1 as a possible D gene (6 bases). Trimming cost V 8 bases and J 1 base, with 9 bases left between them. This CDR3 is built from 13 residues. The CDR3 loop is CASGGASNQPQHF. The CDR3 DNA follows: TGTGCCAGCGGGGGGGCGAGCAATCAGCCCCAGCATTTT.

The gene calls are TRBV5-5 and TRBJ2-7, with 10 bases matching TRBD1. There are 14 residues in the CDR3. Trimming removed 4 bases from V and 3 bases from J; junction bases left unmatched: 4. CDR1 and CDR2 from the germline V gene are SGHKS and YYEKEE (reference sequence). CDR3 region: CASSIGQGDYEQYF. DNA for the CDR3: TGTGCCAGCAGCATCGGACAGGGGGACTACGAGCAGTACTTC.

A few counts support this clonotype. The J gene is TRBJ2-2, the V gene TRBV6-2 or TRBV6-3; D uncertain. This CDR3 spans 12 amino acids. The V and J ends lost 6 bases and 6 bases respectively, with 8 bases between them. Germline V lookup: CDR1 MNHEY, CDR2 SVGEGT. Here the CDR3 reads CASRSLAGELFF. In nucleotides, the CDR3 is TGTGCCAGCAGATCGCTAGCCGGGGAGCTGTTTTTT.

This clonotype has a handful of counts. The chain combines TRBV29-1 with TRBJ2-7, with a weak D call TRBD1 (6 bases). There are 14 residues in the CDR3. The germline CDR1 and CDR2 sequences are SQVTM and ANQGSEA. The germline V and J ends were trimmed by 4 bases and 2 bases, with 15 bases remaining between them. The CDR3 sequence is CSVGGPRFAYEQYF. The CDR3, as DNA: TGCAGCGTTGGGGGGCCAAGGTTTGCCTACGAGCAGTACTTC.

This sequence joins TRBV20-1 and TRBJ2-3; D tentatively fits TRBD1 or TRBD2 (5 bases each). This CDR3 region has 15 residues. CDR1 DFQATT and CDR2 SNEGSKA come from the germline V gene (reference sequence). V dropped 0 bases and J dropped 4 bases, with 14 bases sitting between them. CDR3 amino acids: CSARDRGQGADTQYF. The CDR3 bases are TGCAGTGCTAGAGATCGCGGGCAGGGCGCAGATACGCAGTATTTT.

This clonotype was counted between two and nine times. The CDR3 protein is CASSLIPGNTIYF. CDR3 nucleotides: TGTGCCAGCAGTTTAATCCCAGGGAACACCATATATTTT. This chain links TRBV12-3 or TRBV12-4 with TRBJ1-3, with D possibly TRBD1 on 5 matching bases. The V gene lost 2 bases and the J gene lost 7 bases, with 9 bases spanning the gap. This CDR3 is built from 13 residues.

There are many counts of this clonotype. The rearrangement links TRBV7-9 to TRBJ1-1; 8 bases fit TRBD1. CDR3 size: 13 residues. V was pared by 10 bases and J by 5 bases, with 9 bases of the junction left unmatched. Germline V gene lookup returns CDR1 SEHNR and CDR2 FQNEAQ (reference sequence). CDR3 sequence reads: CATLDRARTEAFF. The DNA of the CDR3 is TGTGCCACCTTGGACAGGGCTCGAACTGAAGCTTTCTTT. Variable domain in full (rest from reference TRBV7-9 and TRBJ1-1): DTGVSQNPRHKITKRGQNVTFRCDPISEHNRLYWYRQTLGQGPEFLTYFQNEAQLEKSRLLSDRFSAERPKGSFSTLEIQRTEQGDSAMYLCATLDRARTEAFFGQGTRLTVV.

This clonotype was seen a few times. V gene TRBV7-9 combines with J gene TRBJ2-2; D is unresolved. From germline, CDR1 is SEHNR and CDR2 FQNEAQ (reference sequence). The CDR3 is 16 amino acids. The V end lost 7 bases, the J end lost 0 bases, and 15 bases lay between the germline ends. Here the CDR3 DNA reads TGTGCCAGCACCAAATACGAACAGACGAACACCGGGGAGCTGTTTTTT. It translates to CASTKYEQTNTGELFF.

The rearrangement links TRBV5-1 to TRBJ2-5, with D perhaps being TRBD1 or TRBD2 (6 bases each). This CDR3 has 15 amino acids. Deletions cut 5 bases from V and 1 base from J, with 15 bases between. Germline V CDR1 and CDR2: SGHRS, YFSETQ. The CDR3 nucleotides read TGCGCCAGCAGGAGGGACGGGGGCCGCCAAGAGACCCAGTACTTC. Protein: CASRRDGGRQETQYF.

This clonotype was counted between two and nine times. The V and J genes are TRBV27 and TRBJ2-3, with 8 positions matching TRBD2. Per the germline V gene, CDR1 is MNHEY and CDR2 is SMNVEV (reference sequence). After removal of 2 bases from V and 1 base from J, the junction contained 5 bases not matched to a gene. There are 16 residues in the CDR3. The DNA of the CDR3 is TGTGCCAGCAGTTTAATCGCCGGGAGGGGCACAGATACGCAGTATTTT. This encodes CASSLIAGRGTDTQYF.

This clonotype was found a few times. The chain combines TRBV3-1 with TRBJ1-2; 7 positions agree with TRBD1. The CDR3 loop spans 17 amino acids. CDR1 and CDR2 (germline): LGHDT, YNNKEL (reference sequence). The V and J ends lost 4 bases and 3 bases, in that order; junction bases with no gene match: 14. Here the CDR3 DNA reads TGTGCCAGCAGCCGGGGGACAGCTCCTCGGAAGGACTATGGCTACACCTTC. Its translation is CASSRGTAPRKDYGYTF.

This clonotype was counted ten times or more. V is TRBV7-9 and J is TRBJ1-1; D is ambiguous. The germline V gene encodes CDR1 SEHNR and CDR2 FQNEAQ (reference sequence). The CDR3 is 12 amino acids. V shed 4 bases and J shed 5 bases, with 8 bases lying between them. CDR3 region: CASSSHNTEAFF. CDR3 sequence (DNA): TGTGCCAGCAGCTCGCATAATACTGAAGCTTTCTTT.

The chain employs TRBV20-1 and TRBJ2-7; 8 positions match TRBD2. From germline, CDR1 is DFQATT and CDR2 SNEGSKA (reference sequence). V lost 6 bases to trimming and J lost 0 bases; unmatched junction nucleotides: 7. The CDR3 has 14 residues. The CDR3 nucleotides are TGCAGTGCCACGACTAGCGTTAGCTCCTACGAGCAGTACTTC. It yields the protein CSATTSVSSYEQYF.

The CDR3 DNA is TGTGCCAGCAGCCAAGCTGGGTCCAGGGACGACGAGCAGTACTTC. Its translation: CASSQAGSRDDEQYF. The rearrangement links TRBV3-1 to TRBJ2-7, with D possibly called TRBD1 or TRBD2 (5 bases each). Trimming removed 1 base at V and 5 bases at J, with 15 bases between. There are 15 residues in the CDR3. CDR1 and CDR2 (germline): LGHDT, YNNKEL (reference sequence).

This clonotype came up many times. This chain uses TRBV6-1 with TRBJ1-1; possible D gene TRBD1, 5 bases. Germline V gene sequence: CDR1 MNHNS, CDR2 SASEGT. The length of the CDR3 is 14 residues. Trimming pared 4 bases from V and 1 base from J, leaving 10 bases between. The CDR3 sequence: CASSGRQGNTEAFF. Written as DNA, the CDR3 is TGTGCCAGCAGTGGTCGTCAGGGGAACACTGAAGCTTTCTTT.